The clone carrying this TCR beta chain has a handful of counts. Each CDR3 protein is one row after TCRdb ran MiXCR on the 5' RACE reads. The table lists hundreds of thousands of distinct CDR3 sequences, 9% to 15% of them singletons, with 1.5% to 2% in the top ten. The source of the sample is a study of identical twins. The CDR3 totals 14 residues. Trimming left V 5 bases short and J 5 bases short, with 14 bases between. Germline lookup yields CDR1 SGHRS and CDR2 YFSETQ. The same data also went into a second study, on yellow fever vaccine responses in identical twins.

Sequences were obtained from PBMCs. The chain recombines TRBV5-1 with TRBJ2-1; weak D call: TRBD2 (6 bases). This TCR was sampled from a woman aged 18-29 years in good health. The CDR3 spells CASSILAANNEQFF. Here the CDR3 DNA reads TGCGCCAGCAGTATTTTAGCGGCTAACAATGAGCAGTTCTTC.